The rows below give T cell receptor beta chains drawn from one sample of a study of cytomegalovirus exposure and HLA in healthy donors. Clones were read by immunoSEQ multiplex PCR, and TCRdb kept only the in-frame ones, dropping some. The sample records approximately 190,000 clones, roughly 87% being singletons. The sample comprised PBMCs. The origin of the receptors is a boy aged 2 to 9 in good health and CMV-seronegative. Each CDR3 is given with its conserved first and last residue. The D gene is left open where the match is weak. Where a row states a size, it is once, few, many or the class of an expanded clone; other rows omit it.

J gene | D gene | clone size | V gene | CDR3 length | CDR3 DNA | CDR3 protein
TRBJ2-2 | - | - | TRBV2 | 14 | TGTGCCAGCACGGGGGGCCCCAACACCGGGGAGCTGTTTTTT | CASTGGPNTGELFF
TRBJ2-3 | - | - | TRBV25-1 | 12 | TGTGCCAGCTCCAGGGGCACAGATACGCAGTATTTT | CASSRGTDTQYF
TRBJ2-1 | - | once | TRBV10-2 | 16 | TGCGCCAGCAGTTCCCAGCGGCAGAGCTCCTACAATGAGCAGTTCTTC | CASSSQRQSSYNEQFF
TRBJ2-2 | - | - | TRBV6-5 | 13 | TGTGCCAGCAGTTATAGAGGGTTAGGGGAGCTGTTTTTT | CASSYRGLGELFF
TRBJ2-3 | - | - | TRBV6-1 | 13 | TGTGCCAGCAGCGGGTCTGCCACAGATACGCAGTATTTT | CASSGSATDTQYF
TRBJ1-2 | - | - | TRBV2 | 16 | TGTGCCAGCAGTGAGTTCGGGCAGGGCCAGGGCTATGGCTACACCTTC | CASSEFGQGQGYGYTF
TRBJ2-7 | - | - | TRBV28 | 15 | TGTGCCAGCAGTTCGATCCGGGACAACTCCTACGAGCAGTACTTC | CASSSIRDNSYEQYF
TRBJ2-5 | - | - | TRBV2 | 15 | TGTGCCAGCGGCCCAGGGGAGAGGGGGCAAGAGACCCAGTACTTC | CASGPGERGQETQYF
TRBJ1-1 | TRBD1 | - | TRBV30 | 15 | TGTGCCTGGAGTGTCGGTCGGACAGGGGCCACTGAAGCTTTCTTT | CAWSVGRTGATEAFF
TRBJ2-6 | - | - | TRBV6-4 | 13 | TGTGCCAGCAGTCCTGCTGGGGCCAACGTCCTGACTTTC | CASSPAGANVLTF
TRBJ2-7 | TRBD1 | - | TRBV30 | 13 | TGTGCCGGAATCGGGACAGGCTCCTACGAGCAGTACTTC | CAGIGTGSYEQYF
TRBJ2-6 | - | - | TRBV4-1 | 17 | TGCGCCAGCAGCCAAGAGACGGGGGACCCTGGGGCCAACGTCCTGACTTTC | CASSQETGDPGANVLTF
TRBJ2-3 | TRBD2 | - | TRBV28 | 17 | TGTGCCAGCAGTACGCGTAGCGGGAGTCGTGGCACAGATACGCAGTATTTT | CASSTRSGSRGTDTQYF
TRBJ1-2 | - | - | TRBV9 | 12 | TGTGCCAGCAGCGTAGGAGGGAACCTCTACACCTTC | CASSVGGNLYTF